These 4 T cell receptor beta chains came from one sample sequenced in a study of cytomegalovirus exposure and HLA in healthy donors. 13 Jbeta primers and 60 Vbeta primers were used for the PCR. This table comes from immunoSEQ multiplex PCR, and its TCRdb copy is limited to in-frame clones, with some not included. This table has under 85,000 clones, under 80% appearing once. The source material was PBMCs. The source is a man aged 35 to 55 in good health and CMV-seronegative.

The chain employs TRBV6-6 and TRBJ2-3; D unclear. The V end was cut by 7 bases, the J end by 0 bases, with 11 bases between. This CDR3 has 14 amino acids. Germline V lookup: CDR1 MNHNY, CDR2 SVGAGI (reference sequence). In DNA form, the CDR3 reads TGTGCCAGCACCCCCCCCCTTAGCACAGATACGCAGTATTTT. Amino acid sequence: CASTPPLSTDTQYF.

The V and J genes are TRBV27 and TRBJ2-3; TRBD2 matches 10 bases. Germline V gene lookup returns CDR1 MNHEY and CDR2 SMNVEV (reference sequence). CDR3 length equals 15 residues. After removal of 10 bases from V and 6 bases from J, the junction contained 13 bases not matched to a gene. CDR3 region: CATQREGPLGDTQYF. The CDR3 coding sequence is TGTGCCACCCAGCGGGAGGGCCCTCTGGGGGATACGCAGTATTTT.

The gene calls are TRBV6-1 and TRBJ2-6; TRBD2 might be the D (5 bases). Between the trimmed V and J ends, which lost 6 bases and 0 bases, there was a span of 9 bases. This CDR3 has 15 amino acids. Per the germline V gene, CDR1 is MNHNS and CDR2 is SASEGT. This CDR3 is CASSERSSGANVLTF. The CDR3 region has the DNA TGTGCCAGCAGCGAGCGGAGCTCTGGGGCCAACGTCCTGACTTTC.

This chain joins TRBV9 and TRBJ2-3, with 11 bases identical to TRBD2. The V segment lost 0 bases and the J segment 0 bases; nucleotides outside the gene matches: 3. The CDR3 contains 17 residues. Germline assignment: CDR1 SGDLS and CDR2 YYNGEE. In nucleotides, the CDR3 is TGTGCCAGCAGCGTAGGGGGGACTAGCGGAAGCACAGATACGCAGTATTTT. It yields the protein CASSVGGTSGSTDTQYF.